This T cell receptor beta chain was obtained from a study of T cells in Graves' hyperthyroidism and ophthalmopathy. This clonotype has just a few counts. As yet, its antigen is unknown. The CDR3 runs 16 residues. Germline V CDR1 and CDR2: MNHNS, SASEGT. The V end lost 5 bases, the J end lost 0 bases, and 13 bases lay between the germline ends. Using RNA transcripts as the source, TCR beta CDR3 regions were amplified. The study used the HTBI primer set for a first-round RT-PCR of the TCR CDR3. TCRdb fed the multiplex PCR reads into MiXCR, producing one record per CDR3 protein. Of 550,000 to 700,000 distinct CDR3 sequences in the sample, roughly 46% were seen once. Points from the study as a whole: A 13 V-J model separated ophthalmopathy from stable hyperthyroidism. Most clonotypes expanded in the thyroid (above 0.001) were also present in blood.

J is TRBJ1-4 and V is TRBV6-1; D call uncertain. This sequence was found in an adult woman with Graves' disease, either hyperthyroidism or ophthalmopathy (not recorded which). The specimen sequenced was peripheral blood or thyroid tissue (not recorded which). The CDR3 DNA sequence: TGTGCCAGCAGTTGGTCCCCCAGAGCAACTAATGAAAAACTGTTTTTT. Amino acid sequence: CASSWSPRATNEKLFF.